These 8 T cell receptor beta chains came from one sample sequenced in a study of T cell repertoires and HLA-DP antigens. TCRdb keeps only in-frame clones here, not all; method: immunoSEQ multiplex PCR. This sample has 75,000 to 90,000 clones, with about 89% found just once. These receptors lack a known antigen. The sequenced sample consisted of CD4+ T cells from PBMCs. All receptors derive from a man in his fifties or sixties in good health and CMV-seronegative.

This clone was counted once. The rearrangement uses TRBV5-6 and TRBJ2-2; D uncertain. CDR3 length equals 14 residues. Germline V gene lookup returns CDR1 SGHDT and CDR2 YYEEEE. The ends were cut back, 2 bases at V and 4 bases at J, with 9 bases in the middle. CDR3 in amino acids: CASSFLVRTGELFF. Written as DNA, the CDR3 is TGTGCCAGCAGCTTTTTGGTCCGCACCGGGGAGCTGTTTTTT.

For the CDR3, the DNA is TGCGCCAGCAGCCTCCACAATGAGCAGTTCTTC. Translated: CASSLHNEQFF. The rearrangement uses TRBV5-1 and TRBJ2-1; the D is unclear. The CDR3 is 11 amino acids. The germline V gene has CDR1 SGHRS and CDR2 YFSETQ. V was clipped by 4 bases and J by 5 bases, with 4 bases between them. Full variable domain (outside the CDR3, taken from reference TRBV5-1 and TRBJ2-1): KAGVTQTPRYLIKTRGQQVTLSCSPISGHRSVSWYQQTPGQGLQFLFEYFSETQRNKGNFPGRFSGRQFSNSRSEMNVSTLELGDSALYLCASSLHNEQFFGPGTRLTVL.

This clone was detected once. This chain connects TRBV29-1 to TRBJ2-3, with D unclear. The V gene's germline CDR1 is SQVTM and CDR2 ANQGSEA. The V end was cut by 6 bases, the J end by 0 bases, with 4 bases between. This CDR3 spans 11 amino acids. The CDR3 reads CSVGSTDTQYF. DNA of the CDR3: TGCAGCGTGGGGAGCACAGATACGCAGTATTTT.

This chain links TRBV11-1 with TRBJ2-3; perhaps D is TRBD1 or TRBD2 (5 bases each). CDR1 and CDR2 (germline): SGHAT, FQDESV (reference sequence). The V gene lost 6 bases and the J gene lost 6 bases, with 19 bases spanning the gap. The CDR3 consists of 15 residues. This CDR3 reads CASSSWSFGADTQYF. The CDR3 DNA reads TGTGCCAGCAGTTCGTGGTCGTTCGGGGCGGATACGCAGTATTTT.

The J gene is TRBJ2-7, the V gene TRBV30, with TRBD1 identical over 10 bases. CDR1 GTSNPN and CDR2 SVGIG come from the germline V gene (reference sequence). The CDR3 totals 14 residues. The V segment lost 3 bases and the J segment 4 bases; nucleotides outside the gene matches: 6. CDR3 DNA: TGTGCCTGGAGAGGACAGGGGGGAAAGTACGAGCAGTACTTC. Residues: CAWRGQGGKYEQYF.

The rearrangement links TRBV6-5 to TRBJ1-6; D gene uncertain. Trimming left V 6 bases short and J 15 bases short, with 18 bases between. Germline V lookup: CDR1 MNHEY, CDR2 SVGAGI. The CDR3 has 13 residues. The CDR3 spells CASSEKAGLDLHF. CDR3 coding DNA: TGTGCCAGCAGCGAAAAAGCGGGGTTGGACCTCCACTTT.

This clone was picked up a small number of times. CDR3 sequence reads: CASSSGRAEGYTF. The CDR3 DNA reads TGTGCCAGCAGCTCGGGACGGGCGGAAGGCTACACCTTC. The V call is TRBV7-9, the J call TRBJ1-2; perhaps TRBD1 as D (5 bases). The CDR3 length is 13 residues. Germline lookup yields CDR1 SEHNR and CDR2 FQNEAQ (reference sequence). V was shortened by 4 bases and J by 8 bases, with 14 bases between the two germline ends. The variable domain in full, with the rest retrieved from reference TRBV7-9 and TRBJ1-2, is DTGVSQNPRHKITKRGQNVTFRCDPISEHNRLYWYRQTLGQGPEFLTYFQNEAQLEKSRLLSDRFSAERPKGSFSTLEIQRTEQGDSAMYLCASSSGRAEGYTFGSGTRLTVV.

This chain links TRBV10-3 with TRBJ1-5; 7 bases fit TRBD1. The V gene's germline CDR1 is ENHRY and CDR2 SYGVKD. After removal of 0 bases from V and 4 bases from J, the junction contained 6 bases not matched to a gene. CDR3 length: 16 amino acids. CDR3 amino acids: CAISESGGQLNQPQHF. The DNA of the CDR3 is TGTGCCATCAGTGAGTCTGGGGGACAGCTTAATCAGCCCCAGCATTTT.